This T cell receptor beta chain was sequenced during a study of early T cells in non-severe SARS-CoV-2 infection. Trimming removed 0 bases from V and 4 bases from J, with 6 bases in between. The CDR3 loop spans 13 amino acids. Germline CDR1 reads SGHRS; CDR2 reads YFSETQ. Study results and limitations: Clonotype matching in VDJdb favored anti-spike CD8 responses and did not capture private and CD4 specificities.

This clonotype has a count of ten or more. Its antigen is not identified. The protocol attached unique molecular identifiers to individual cDNA molecules. TCRdb analysed the 5' RACE reads with MiXCR anew, one entry per CDR3 protein. This table holds 60,000 or so distinct CDR3 sequences, roughly a tenth found once. The sample comprised whole blood. This TCR derives from an adult who was a healthcare worker with PCR-confirmed SARS-CoV-2 infection or an uninfected control (not recorded which). The rearrangement joins TRBV5-1 to TRBJ2-3; no clear D. CDR3: CASSLDGSDTQYF. CDR3 sequence (DNA): TGCGCCAGCAGCTTGGACGGCTCAGATACGCAGTATTTT.